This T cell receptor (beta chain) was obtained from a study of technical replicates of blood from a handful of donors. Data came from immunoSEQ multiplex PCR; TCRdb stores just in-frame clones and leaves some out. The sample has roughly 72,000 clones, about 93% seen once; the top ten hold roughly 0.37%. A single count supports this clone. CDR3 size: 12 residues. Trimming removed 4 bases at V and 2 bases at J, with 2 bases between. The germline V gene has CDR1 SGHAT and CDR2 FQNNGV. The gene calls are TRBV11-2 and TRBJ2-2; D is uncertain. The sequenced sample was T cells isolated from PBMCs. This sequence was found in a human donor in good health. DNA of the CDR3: TGTGCCAGCAGCTCAAACACCGGGGAGCTGTTTTTT. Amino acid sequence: CASSSNTGELFF.